This T cell receptor (beta chain) comes out of a study of blood T cell repertoires in COVID-19. Trimming cost V 4 bases and J 5 bases; bases outside gene matches: 5. The CDR3 runs to 16 residues. Germline V gene lookup returns CDR1 SGHNT and CDR2 YENEEA. As handled by the study authors: Estimates of nucleated cell counts were drawn from the amplification of reference gene primers. Repertoires were generated with immunoSEQ multiplex PCR, while TCRdb's copy carries only in-frame clones and drops some. V and J calls plus clone size are reproduced from that table; the DNA served to infer D and trimming. The data show 150,000 to 250,000 clones, about 85% seen once.

The specimen was PBMCs or T cells enriched from blood (not recorded which). The chain links TRBV11-3 to TRBJ2-1, with TRBD2 matching over 13 bases. The receptor was isolated from a woman in her thirties who had recovered from COVID-19. CDR3 DNA sequence: TGTGCCAGCAGCTCGGGACTAGCGGGGATTAACAATGAGCAGTTCTTC. The encoded protein is CASSSGLAGINNEQFF.